This T cell receptor (beta chain) comes out of a study of T cell changes during pregnancy in multiple sclerosis (dated by TCRdb to the late 2010s). Looking at the study overall: The study examined how the T cell repertoire changed over the course of pregnancy in women with multiple sclerosis.

Library preparation was by the immunoSEQ multiplex PCR assay. Drawn from immuneACCESS, this table holds only the in-frame rearrangements with V and J called that TCRdb kept. Clones are partly lost; checked studies trace under half to an unresolved V gene and leave the rest unexplained. Recorded for this sample are about 21,000 clones; approximately 90% of them occurred a single time. 0.55% to 0.7% of the sample is held by the ten biggest clonotypes. A word on this clone: The antigen it recognizes is unknown. Per-base qualities were not stored, and no clone one base away is much larger.

V is shortened by 5 bases, J by 2 bases, and the region joining them spans 19 bases. CDR1 and CDR2 are drawn from the germline V gene: SGHRS, YFSETQ. The CDR3 sequence holds 16 residues, the cysteine and phenylalanine included. Here the CDR3 DNA is all that survives: 48 bases in frame from base 1. This TCR came from a female donor with multiple sclerosis, enrolled in a pregnancy study. Recombination linked TRBV5-1 to TRBJ1-2, and possibly TRBD1, on 6 matching bases. Sequencing was performed on CD4+ T cells from peripheral blood mononuclear cells, taken in the third trimester of pregnancy. The CDR3 region reads CASRHRDAGENYGYTF. The DNA sequence reads TGCGCCAGCAGGCACAGGGACGCTGGGGAGAACTATGGCTACACCTTC.